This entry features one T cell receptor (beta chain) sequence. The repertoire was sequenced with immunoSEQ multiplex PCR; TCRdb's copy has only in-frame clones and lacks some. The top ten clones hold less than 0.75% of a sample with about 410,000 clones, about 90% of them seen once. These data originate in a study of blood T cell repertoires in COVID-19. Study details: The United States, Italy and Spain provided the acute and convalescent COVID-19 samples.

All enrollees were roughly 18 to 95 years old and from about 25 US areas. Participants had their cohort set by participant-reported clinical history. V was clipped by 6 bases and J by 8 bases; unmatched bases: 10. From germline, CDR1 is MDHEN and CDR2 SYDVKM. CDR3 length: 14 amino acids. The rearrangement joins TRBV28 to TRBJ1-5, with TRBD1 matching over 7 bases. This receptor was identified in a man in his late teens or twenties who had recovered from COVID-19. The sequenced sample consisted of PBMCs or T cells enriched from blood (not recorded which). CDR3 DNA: TGTGCCAGCAGGACGACAGGGTCTCCGGAGCCCCAGCATTTT. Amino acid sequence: CASRTTGSPEPQHF.